This TCR beta chain is from a study of blood T cell repertoires in COVID-19. About the research overall: PBMCs, B-cell-depleted T cells, or T cells provided the cDNA or gDNA that made up the material.

Per the original methods: Amplification of reference gene primers was used by the study to estimate nucleated cell counts. Repertoires were generated with immunoSEQ multiplex PCR, while TCRdb's copy carries only in-frame clones and drops some. The V and J calls and clone size come from that table; D and trimming were worked out from the DNA. The sample consists of 90,000 or so clones, around 72% of them appearing once. CDR3 length: 11 residues. The germline gives CDR1 LNHDA, CDR2 SQIVND (reference sequence). V was shortened by 7 bases and J by 11 bases, with 14 bases between the two germline ends. The sample was peripheral blood. The chain couples TRBV19 to TRBJ1-1, with D maybe TRBD1 (5 bases). The TCR originated in a woman older than 75 with acute or convalescent COVID-19. CDR3 in amino acids: CASIGGAAAFF. For the CDR3, the DNA is TGTGCCAGTATCGGAGGGGCGGCGGCTTTCTTT.